This T cell receptor beta chain derives from a study of blood T cell repertoires in COVID-19. In the original workflow: Amplification of reference gene primers provided the estimated nucleated cell counts. Assay: immunoSEQ multiplex PCR; the TCRdb copy retains only in-frame clones and omits some. Clonal size and the V and J genes are those of that table, whereas D and trimming came from the DNA. Of 360,000 or so clones in the sample, approximately 91% are singletons; the top ten hold about 0.94%. Each exposed participant met a COVID-19 case in the 2 weeks preceding study entry. As concerns this clone: A read error may produce the germline difference seen at one junction end.

The TCR was taken from a woman under 40 who had been exposed to COVID-19. The specimen sequenced was PBMCs or T cells enriched from blood (not recorded which).

In DNA form, the CDR3 reads TGTGCCAGCAGCTTAGGACAGTTCTCCGAAGCTTTCTTT. It is translated as CASSLGQFSEAFF. The gene calls are TRBV12-3 or TRBV12-4 and TRBJ1-1; D may be TRBD1 (6 bases). CDR3 length equals 13 residues.